The 18 T cell receptor beta chains in this list originate from one sample, sequenced in a study of T cell responses to AZD1222 COVID-19 vaccine. TCRdb's table, derived via immunoSEQ multiplex PCR, lists solely in-frame clones and lacks some. The table has more than 150,000 clones, about 93% seen once. The sequencing here drew on peripheral blood, taken 28 days after the second AZD1222 dose. These receptor sequences come from an adult who received the AZD1222 COVID-19 vaccine.

The chain carries TRBV7-3 and TRBJ2-2; TRBD2 agrees at 9 bases. Germline lookup yields CDR1 SGHTA and CDR2 FQGTGA. The CDR3 consists of 18 residues. V was pared by 4 bases and J by 0 bases, with 9 bases of the junction left unmatched. CDR3 sequence (DNA): TGTGCCAGCAGCTCGATTAGCGGGGGCCCTACGAACACCGGGGAGCTGTTTTTT. Its protein is CASSSISGGPTNTGELFF.

The rearrangement joins TRBV10-1 to TRBJ2-7; 9 bases fit TRBD1. The CDR3 is 13 amino acids. V was clipped by 7 bases and J by 6 bases; unmatched bases: 7. Germline V gene lookup returns CDR1 WNHNN and CDR2 SYGVQD (reference sequence). CDR3 sequence: CASTGTGSSEQYF. The CDR3, as DNA: TGCGCCAGCACCGGGACAGGGTCGTCCGAGCAGTACTTC.

The V and J genes are TRBV7-2 and TRBJ1-2; D is unresolved. Germline CDR1 is SGHTA and CDR2 is FQGNSA. Between the trimmed V and J ends, which lost 5 bases and 4 bases, there was a span of 14 bases. The CDR3 is made up of 14 amino acids. CDR3 protein: CASSPVLVAYGYTF. Here the CDR3 DNA reads TGTGCCAGCAGCCCGGTTTTAGTAGCCTATGGCTACACCTTC. Together with reference TRBV7-2 and TRBJ1-2, the CDR3 gives the full variable domain: GAGVSQSPSNKVTEKGKDVELRCDPISGHTALYWYRQSLGQGLEFLIYFQGNSAPDKSGLPSDRFSAERTGGSVSTLTIQRTQQEDSAVYLCASSPVLVAYGYTFGSGTRLTVV.

V gene TRBV14 combines with J gene TRBJ2-1; D call uncertain. With 3 bases removed from V and 1 base from J, the gap between germline ends came to 10 bases. Germline V CDR1 and CDR2: SGHDN, FVKESK. This CDR3 comprises 15 residues. CDR3 residues: CASSQSEVSYNEQFF. CDR3 coding DNA: TGTGCCAGCAGCCAGTCAGAAGTATCCTACAATGAGCAGTTCTTC.

The count of this clone is one. This chain joins TRBV29-1 and TRBJ2-3; D might be TRBD1 or TRBD2, each matching 7 bases. The CDR3 is 14 residues long. The germline V gene encodes CDR1 SQVTM and CDR2 ANQGSEA. V lost 7 bases, J lost 6 bases, and 20 bases lay in between. In DNA form, the CDR3 reads TGCAGCGCTACAGGGGATGGGAGGGGGGATACGCAGTATTTT. This sequence encodes CSATGDGRGDTQYF.

This clone was picked up one time. The chain links TRBV19 to TRBJ1-1; weak D call: TRBD1 (5 bases). V gave up 1 base and J gave up 0 bases, with 12 bases separating them. CDR1 and CDR2 (germline): LNHDA, SQIVND (reference sequence). The CDR3 is 16 amino acids. The CDR3 region is CASSIGGGRLNTEAFF. The CDR3 DNA follows: TGTGCCAGTAGTATAGGGGGGGGACGGCTGAACACTGAAGCTTTCTTT.

The chain couples TRBV27 to TRBJ2-3; perhaps D is TRBD1 or TRBD2 (5 bases each). V was clipped by 2 bases and J by 1 base, with 13 bases between them. From germline, CDR1 is MNHEY and CDR2 SMNVEV (reference sequence). This CDR3 is built from 16 residues. The CDR3 here is CASSLEPGTGTDTQYF. The CDR3 DNA reads as TGTGCCAGCAGTTTAGAGCCGGGGACGGGCACAGATACGCAGTATTTT.

V and J are TRBV20-1 and TRBJ2-3, with 8 bases lining up with TRBD2. V shed 3 bases, J shed 6 bases, and the junction held 2 bases outside the gene matches. The CDR3 runs 12 residues. In germline, CDR1 is DFQATT, CDR2 SNEGSKA (reference sequence). The CDR3 DNA reads TGCAGTGCTAGTAGACTAGCGGATACGCAGTATTTT. Amino acids: CSASRLADTQYF.

The chain is built from TRBV6-4 and TRBJ2-1; D perhaps matches TRBD2 (6 bases). The CDR3 consists of 15 residues. Trimming pared 0 bases from V and 0 bases from J, leaving 6 bases between. Germline V gene sequence: CDR1 MRHNA, CDR2 SNTAGT. The CDR3 sequence: CASSDSAGSYNEQFF. The DNA for the CDR3 is TGTGCCAGCAGTGACTCAGCGGGCTCCTACAATGAGCAGTTCTTC.

The rearrangement uses TRBV19 and TRBJ1-1; D not resolved. Deletions cut 7 bases from V and 2 bases from J, with 14 bases between. The CDR3 loop spans 14 amino acids. CDR1 and CDR2 from the germline V gene are LNHDA and SQIVND (reference sequence). The CDR3 sequence: CASTLLGPNTEAFF. CDR3 in DNA: TGTGCCAGTACTCTTCTTGGGCCAAACACTGAAGCTTTCTTT.

This sequence joins TRBV6-5 and TRBJ2-3; D not resolved. The germline gives CDR1 MNHEY, CDR2 SVGAGI. This CDR3 is built from 15 residues. With 2 bases removed from V and 3 bases from J, the gap between germline ends came to 12 bases. The CDR3 loop is CASSYADPTTDTQYF. The CDR3 nucleotides read TGTGCCAGCAGTTACGCCGATCCCACGACAGATACGCAGTATTTT.

The chain recombines TRBV29-1 with TRBJ1-1; D may be TRBD1 (5 bases). This CDR3 has 13 amino acids. CDR1 and CDR2 from the germline V gene are SQVTM and ANQGSEA. V was cut by 4 bases and J by 0 bases, with 9 bases left in between. This CDR3 is CSVGRQLNTEAFF. The CDR3 nucleotides are TGCAGCGTTGGGCGACAGCTGAACACTGAAGCTTTCTTT.

The V gene is TRBV7-2, the J gene TRBJ2-5; 11 bases agree with TRBD2. Germline lookup yields CDR1 SGHTA and CDR2 FQGNSA. V was pared by 3 bases and J by 5 bases, with 5 bases of the junction left unmatched. This CDR3 comprises 15 residues. CDR3 sequence (DNA): TGTGCCAGCAGCTTGTTAGCGGGGGGGCTGGAGACCCAGTACTTC. It encodes CASSLLAGGLETQYF.

This rearrangement joins TRBV6-5 to TRBJ2-7; D tentatively reads TRBD1 or TRBD2 (6 bases each). CDR1 and CDR2 (germline): MNHEY, SVGAGI. This CDR3 comprises 16 residues. V was clipped by 2 bases and J by 3 bases, with 17 bases between them. The CDR3 is CASSYTGGQGYYEQYF. DNA of the CDR3: TGTGCCAGCAGTTACACCGGAGGGCAGGGGTACTACGAGCAGTACTTC.

CDR3 DNA sequence: TGTGCCAGCAGCTTAGCGCGACCTACGAACACCGGGGAGCTGTTTTTT. As protein: CASSLARPTNTGELFF. This chain connects TRBV11-3 to TRBJ2-2; D ambiguous. The CDR3 runs 16 residues. V gave up 1 base and J gave up 0 bases, with 9 bases separating them. CDR1 and CDR2 from the germline V gene are SGHNT and YENEEA. The full variable domain, rest sourced from reference TRBV11-3 and TRBJ2-2, is EAGVVQSPRYKIIEKKQPVAFWCNPISGHNTLYWYLQNLGQGPELLIRYENEEAVDDSQLPKDRFSAERLKGVDSTLKIQPAELGDSAVYLCASSLARPTNTGELFFGEGSRLTVL.

The chain uses TRBV20-1 and TRBJ2-1; D remains unclear. The CDR3 sequence is 11 residues long. The germline CDR1 and CDR2 sequences are DFQATT and SNEGSKA (reference sequence). The ends were cut back, 2 bases at V and 10 bases at J, with 9 bases in the middle. CDR3 sequence reads: CSARRREEQFF. The CDR3 bases are TGCAGTGCTAGACGTCGAGAGGAGCAGTTCTTC.

This clone appeared a single time. The chain employs TRBV2 and TRBJ1-2, with 9 bases fitting TRBD1. Germline CDR1 is SNHLY and CDR2 is FYNNEI. Losses at the gene ends were 5 bases for V and 0 bases for J; bases not matched to a gene: 7. This CDR3 spans 16 amino acids. The CDR3 nucleotides read TGTGCCAGCAGTACCGGGACAGGGTCGGCTAACTATGGCTACACCTTC. This gives the protein CASSTGTGSANYGYTF.

The J gene is TRBJ1-4, the V gene TRBV19; D not certain. From germline, CDR1 is LNHDA and CDR2 SQIVND (reference sequence). The ends were cut back, 7 bases at V and 3 bases at J, with 12 bases in the middle. The CDR3 runs 14 residues. DNA of the CDR3: TGTGCCAGTAAATCGGCCCCCGCTAATGAAAAACTGTTTTTT. This translates into CASKSAPANEKLFF.